The clone carrying this T cell receptor (beta chain) was counted many times. Its antigen is undetermined. The data belong to a study of T cells in Graves' hyperthyroidism and ophthalmopathy. Whole-study findings and limits: Researchers found most expanded thyroid clonotypes above 0.001 in blood as well. From stable hyperthyroidism, ophthalmopathy was set apart by a 13 V-J model.

CDR1 is SGHTA and CDR2 is FQGNSA in the germline V gene. The length of the CDR3 is 14 residues. With V trimmed by 8 bases and J by 0 bases, 7 bases remained unmatched. Every diagnosis used clinical symptoms, serum thyroxine and TRAb, thyroid ultrasound and orbital computed tomography. From RNA transcripts, TCR beta CDR3 regions were amplified. The HTBI primer set drove a first-round RT-PCR of the TCR CDR3. TCRdb redid the calling of the multiplex PCR reads with MiXCR, one entry per CDR3 protein. Altogether fewer than 350,000 distinct CDR3 sequences are present, 13% being singletons, with the ten largest covering roughly 8%.

This TCR came from a woman in her 30s with Graves' hyperthyroidism that later progressed to Graves' ophthalmopathy. This chain uses TRBV7-2 with TRBJ2-7; the match to TRBD2 covers 7 bases. The sample taken for sequencing was blood. The CDR3 reads CASGSSGLSYEQYF. Here the CDR3 DNA reads TGTGCCAGCGGCTCTAGCGGCCTCTCCTACGAGCAGTACTTC.